This TCR beta chain derives from a study of cytotoxic CD8 clonotypes in ibrutinib-treated CLL (dated by TCRdb to about 2021). Regarding the complete study: The cohort was composed of some ten relapsed/refractory and about 15 treatment-naive patients; IGHV unmutated status was identified in 17 to 18 patients. Responses were partial in roughly 25 patients and complete in 2; after median 68 months follow-up, about 14 stayed in remission and 12 progressed. The response samples were drawn at a median of 12 months into treatment, with a range of about 6 to 36 months. Samples averaged approximately 260,000 productive templates and 90,000 to 100,000 productive rearrangements. Of the 85 to 90 participants in the trial, about two dozen had longitudinal samples available. Cryopreserved peripheral blood mononuclear cells were collected at three points: before therapy, at response, and at either sustained remission or disease progression. Every remission and progressive disease sample was obtained while ibrutinib was still being received by the patients. The research as a whole found: Public clonotypes were rare and either shrank or stayed stable during treatment, and the rise in clonality at ibrutinib response reflected expansion of private clonotypes. Sampling times were not matched between sustained-remission and progressing patients, and lymph node repertoires were not studied. At ibrutinib response clonality went up, during sustained remission it held steady, and at progression it dropped back toward baseline. At baseline, clonality was higher than in age-matched healthy donors and showed a strong correlation with circulating CD8+ T-cell counts.

About this clone itself: This clone's antigen is unknown. Within one base of it there is no much larger clone, and no base qualities were kept.

On a MiSeq, deep resolution sequencing aimed for a depth between 1 in 1 million and 1 in 200,000 T cells, with each clonotype covered approximately 9.2x on average. The immunoSEQ hsTCRB Kit was used to generate the TCR beta libraries. The authors processed their data as follows. The data were analyzed with ImmunoSEQ Analyzer and ImmunoSEQ Data Assistant, and V, D and J gene assignments followed IMGT definitions. Clonality, with values ranging from 0 to 1, was calculated as one minus the normalized Shannon entropy of productive rearrangement frequencies. Only overrepresented clonotypes making up at least 0.05% of the repertoire of each patient were included in the public clonotype analysis. Some twelve age-matched healthy donor repertoires from immuneACCESS were used as controls for clonality. TCRdb stores this immuneACCESS table with in-frame sequences only. Part of the clones is absent; in the studies checked, under half of the shortfall reflects unresolved V genes, and no reason is known for the rest. That table furnishes V, J and clone size, whereas the DNA furnished D and trimming. Across this sample there are hundreds of thousands of clones, with roughly 70% seen only once. Of the sample, 15% falls within the top ten clones.

The time point label on this specimen signifies: around 25 months on ibrutinib. For TCR beta library preparation, approximately 2 micrograms of genomic DNA were isolated from cryopreserved PBMCs. High-throughput TCR beta sequencing was performed on longitudinal blood samples from CLL patients receiving ibrutinib monotherapy. The patients were enrolled in a single-center, open-label phase 2 trial of ibrutinib monotherapy. From cysteine to phenylalanine, the CDR3 is 13 amino acids long. The CDR3 DNA has 39 bases and is translated from base 1. In the germline V gene, CDR1 corresponds to SGHTA and CDR2 to FQGTGA. V sheds 2 bases and J sheds 4 bases, leaving 8 bases between their ends.

Sequences were derived from PBMCs, sampled after 24 months of ibrutinib treatment. This sequence uses TRBV7-3 and TRBJ1-1, with the D gene not confidently named. The receptor's source is a human donor with chronic lymphocytic leukemia. This receptor carries the CDR3 CASSLDRSTEAFF. Here is the DNA: TGTGCCAGCAGCTTAGATAGGAGCACTGAAGCTTTCTTT.